The clone carrying this T cell receptor beta chain was detected a few times. The junction had 0 bases not matched to a gene; V was cut back by 4 bases and J by 2 bases. CDR1 and CDR2 from the germline V gene are MNHNS and SASEGT. The CDR3 extends over 15 amino acids. TCRdb re-called the PCR reads through MiXCR, storing one row per CDR3 protein. The table has roughly 1,500 distinct CDR3 sequences, less than 60% seen once. The sample belongs to a study of immune characterization of retroperitoneal liposarcoma. The source is a female donor with retroperitoneal liposarcoma. The chain recombines TRBV6-1 with TRBJ2-1, with 12 bases that match TRBD2. The specimen sequenced was tumor tissue. The chain's CDR3 is CASSGLAGAYNEQFF. Written as DNA, the CDR3 is TGTGCCAGCAGTGGACTAGCGGGAGCCTACAATGAGCAGTTCTTC.